This TCR beta chain was found in a study of spatial heterogeneity in lung cancer. The CDR3 is 14 amino acids. The V and J ends lost 4 bases and 12 bases respectively, with 21 bases between them. The V gene's germline CDR1 is LGHNA and CDR2 YNFKEQ. A single record per CDR3 protein comes from TCRdb applying MiXCR to the 5' RACE reads. The sample lists about 41,000 distinct CDR3 sequences, approximately 12% occurring once. Time point in this sample: sample taken at primary tumor resection. Whole RNA was taken from tumor, nontumor lung or frozen PBMC; it was then sequenced unsorted. The genes are TRBV4-2 and TRBJ1-2; D uncertain. The TCR was taken from a female donor with early-stage non-small cell lung cancer. The sample was PBMCs, taken at surgery. CDR3 sequence reads: CASSRTGQNQGDTF. For the CDR3, the DNA is TGTGCCAGCAGCCGAACCGGGCAGAACCAAGGCGACACCTTC.